The T cell receptor (beta chain) under discussion was sequenced for a study of blood T cell repertoires in COVID-19. Here immunoSEQ multiplex PCR was the method, and the copy in TCRdb shows in-frame clones only, minus some. The sample contains 110,000 to 150,000 clones, around 72% of which appear only once. CDR3 length equals 16 residues. Trimming shortened V by 5 bases and J by 8 bases, and 19 bases separated the two germline ends. The germline V gene has CDR1 MDHEN and CDR2 SYDVKM. Source material: peripheral blood. The chain recombines TRBV28 with TRBJ1-6; possibly TRBD1 for D (5 bases). The receptor was isolated from a woman aged 55-70 years with acute or convalescent COVID-19. CDR3 sequence (DNA): TGTGCCAGCAGTCTGATCCCGGGACTGAGTTATTCACCCCTCCACTTT. It codes for CASSLIPGLSYSPLHF.